The rows below give T cell receptor beta chains drawn from one sample of a study of human T cells and chemical hapten exposure. One entry per CDR3 protein results from TCRdb running MiXCR on the RACE reads. Here the sample spans more than 85,000 distinct CDR3 sequences, less than 10% being singletons. The sample consisted of whole blood, taken in connection with sensitization to the hapten diphenylcyclopropenone (DPC). Receptors were obtained from a woman in her thirties or forties with alopecia areata. Some clones in this sample may be carry-over from other donors' samples. CDR3s include the opening cysteine and the closing phenylalanine or tryptophan. D genes are given only for firm matches. Clone size is stated in some rows and not others, as once, few, many or a class when expanded.

size,D,length,J,V,DNA,CDR3
few,TRBD2,17,TRBJ2-1,TRBV4-3,TGCGCCAGCAGCGAAAGACCTGGCGGGGGGGCCTACAATGAGCAGTTCTTC,CASSERPGGGAYNEQFF
few,NA,16,TRBJ2-1,TRBV19,TGTGCCAGTAGTATAGGGGAGGGGGCGCTTTATGGTGAGCAGTTCTTC,CASSIGEGALYGEQFF
many,NA,14,TRBJ1-3,TRBV25-1,TGTGCCAGCAGGCAAGGGGGCTCTGGAAACACCATATATTTT,CASRQGGSGNTIYF
few,TRBD1,16,TRBJ1-6,TRBV7-2,TGTGCCAGCAGCTTAGTACAGGGGGCGGCGCAATCACCCCTCCACTTT,CASSLVQGAAQSPLHF
many,NA,16,TRBJ2-3,TRBV6-2/TRBV6-3,TGTGCCAGCAGTTACGGGGTGGGGACTAGCACAGATACGCAGTATTTT,CASSYGVGTSTDTQYF
NA,TRBD2,15,TRBJ2-2,TRBV7-2,TGTGCCAGCACTGGCGGGGGAGCCGTGGGTGGGGAGCTGTTTTTT,CASTGGGAVGGELFF
many,TRBD1,15,TRBJ1-1,TRBV11-3,TGTGCCAGCAGCTTACGGGACAGGCCGAACACTGAAGCTTTCTTT,CASSLRDRPNTEAFF
many,TRBD2,15,TRBJ2-1,TRBV5-5,TGTGCCAGCCTTAGGGGACTAGCGGCCTACAATGAGCAGTTCTTC,CASLRGLAAYNEQFF
few,TRBD1,19,TRBJ1-1,TRBV12-3/TRBV12-4,TGTGCCAGCAGTCCGGGACCGGGACAGGGTATTCCGGTTGGTACTGAAGCTTTCTTT,CASSPGPGQGIPVGTEAFF
once,NA,15,TRBJ2-7,TRBV9,TGTGCCAGCAGCGTAGGAGGGGACCTAACCTACGAGCAGTACTTC,CASSVGGDLTYEQYF
NA,TRBD1,13,TRBJ1-5,TRBV12-3/TRBV12-4,TGTGCCAGCAGGGCAGGGGGCGATCAGCCCCAGCATTTT,CASRAGGDQPQHF
NA,NA,16,TRBJ1-6,TRBV6-5,TGTGCCAGCAGTTACTCGGGCAGGGTCTGGGATTCACCCCTCCACTTT,CASSYSGRVWDSPLHF
few,NA,15,TRBJ2-2,TRBV12-3/TRBV12-4,TGTGCCAGCAGTCCCGGCCAGACGAACACCGGGGAGCTGTTTTTT,CASSPGQTNTGELFF
many,NA,11,TRBJ2-3,TRBV5-6,TGTGCCAGCAGCTTCCAAGATACGCAGTATTTT,CASSFQDTQYF
many,NA,13,TRBJ2-7,TRBV6-6,TGTGCCAGTAGGGCGGGGCCCGACTACGAGCAGTACTTC,CASRAGPDYEQYF
NA,TRBD2,15,TRBJ2-7,TRBV18,TGTGCCAGCTCACCCCCGGGACTAGCGAGCTACGAGCAGTACTTC,CASSPPGLASYEQYF
few,NA,16,TRBJ2-4,TRBV18,TGTGCCAGCTCACCAAGGGGTTCCTTAGCCAAAAACATTCAGTACTTC,CASSPRGSLAKNIQYF
once,NA,11,TRBJ2-1,TRBV11-2,TGTGCCAGCAGGTCTCTGGGTGAGCAGTTCTTC,CASRSLGEQFF
once,TRBD2,18,TRBJ2-2,TRBV10-3,TGTGCCATCAGTGAGTCGGATGGAGCGGGGACGAACACCGGGGAGCTGTTTTTT,CAISESDGAGTNTGELFF
few,NA,12,TRBJ1-1,TRBV14,TGTGCCAGCAGCCAAGAAAATCCTGAAGCTTTCTTT,CASSQENPEAFF
NA,NA,13,TRBJ2-5,TRBV5-4,TGTGCCAGCAGCCGAGGGGGGGTGGAGACCCAGTACTTC,CASSRGGVETQYF
many,TRBD1,13,TRBJ2-7,TRBV20-1,TGCGGGAGCCGGGACAGGATCTCCTACGAGCAGTACTTC,CGSRDRISYEQYF
many,NA,11,TRBJ1-1,TRBV29-1,TGCAGCGTTGAGGCCGAGGGACCAGCTTTCTTT,CSVEAEGPAFF
few,TRBD2,16,TRBJ2-2,TRBV4-2,TGTGCCAGCAGCCAAGAACGCGGGGGAAGAACCGGGGAGCTGTTTTTT,CASSQERGGRTGELFF
few,TRBD1,15,TRBJ1-5,TRBV6-1,TGTGCCAGCATGGTGGGACAGTCTAACAATCAGCCCCAGCATTTT,CASMVGQSNNQPQHF
NA,TRBD2,14,TRBJ2-7,TRBV7-6,TGTGCCAGCAGCCAACTAGCGGACTCCTACGAGCAGTACTTC,CASSQLADSYEQYF
few,TRBD1,17,TRBJ2-4,TRBV7-9,TGTGCCAGCACCTATAACAGGGGCTTCACGGCCAAAAACATTCAGTACTTC,CASTYNRGFTAKNIQYF
NA,NA,14,TRBJ1-6,TRBV7-2,TGTGCCAGCAGCTTAACAGGGATCAGTTCACCCCTCCACTTT,CASSLTGISSPLHF
many,TRBD2,11,TRBJ2-7,TRBV7-6,TGTGCCAGCAGCCCGGGGGGCGAGCAGTACTTC,CASSPGGEQYF
NA,NA,15,TRBJ2-3,TRBV7-2,TGTGCCAGCAGCTTGAGGCGGGGAGGAGAAGATACGCAGTATTTT,CASSLRRGGEDTQYF
many,NA,13,TRBJ2-2,TRBV20-1,TGCAGTGCCCCCGATCAGGTCACCGGGGAGCTGTTTTTT,CSAPDQVTGELFF
many,TRBD1,16,TRBJ2-2,TRBV6-5,TGTGCCAGCAGTTACTCGACAGGGGCCTTGACCGGGGAGCTGTTTTTT,CASSYSTGALTGELFF
many,TRBD1,14,TRBJ2-2,TRBV12-3/TRBV12-4,TGTGCCAGCAGTTGGGACAGGGTGACCGGGGAGCTGTTTTTT,CASSWDRVTGELFF
many,NA,12,TRBJ1-1,TRBV2,TGTGCCAGAGGGGGGGAGAACACTGAAGCTTTCTTT,CARGGENTEAFF
few,TRBD2,16,TRBJ2-1,TRBV19,TGTGCCAGTAGTATGGGTAGCGGGGGCTACTACAATGAGCAGTTCTTC,CASSMGSGGYYNEQFF
many,NA,14,TRBJ1-6,TRBV6-5,TGTGCCAGCAGTTACGGGGCCAGGGTGTCACCCCTCCACTTT,CASSYGARVSPLHF
NA,TRBD1,11,TRBJ2-3,TRBV30,TGTGCCTGGGGGACAGAGGATACGCAGTATTTT,CAWGTEDTQYF